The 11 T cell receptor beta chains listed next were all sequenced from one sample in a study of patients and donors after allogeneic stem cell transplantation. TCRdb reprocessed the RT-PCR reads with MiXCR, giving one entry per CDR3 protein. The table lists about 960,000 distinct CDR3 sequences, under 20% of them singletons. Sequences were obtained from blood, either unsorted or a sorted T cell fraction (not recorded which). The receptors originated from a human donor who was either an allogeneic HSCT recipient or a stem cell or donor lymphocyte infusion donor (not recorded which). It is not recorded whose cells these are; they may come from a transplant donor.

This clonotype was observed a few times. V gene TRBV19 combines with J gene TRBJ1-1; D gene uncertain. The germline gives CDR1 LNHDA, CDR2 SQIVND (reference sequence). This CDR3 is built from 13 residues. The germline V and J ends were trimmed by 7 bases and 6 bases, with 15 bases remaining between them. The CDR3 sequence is CASTRRVVAEAFF. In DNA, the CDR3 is TGTGCCAGTACAAGGAGGGTGGTGGCTGAAGCTTTCTTT.

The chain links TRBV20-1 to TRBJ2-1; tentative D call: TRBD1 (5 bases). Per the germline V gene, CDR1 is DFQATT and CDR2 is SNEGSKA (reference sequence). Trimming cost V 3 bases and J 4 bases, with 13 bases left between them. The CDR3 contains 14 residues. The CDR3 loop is CSASSRQNYNEQFF. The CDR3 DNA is TGCAGTGCTAGTAGCCGACAGAATTACAATGAGCAGTTCTTC.

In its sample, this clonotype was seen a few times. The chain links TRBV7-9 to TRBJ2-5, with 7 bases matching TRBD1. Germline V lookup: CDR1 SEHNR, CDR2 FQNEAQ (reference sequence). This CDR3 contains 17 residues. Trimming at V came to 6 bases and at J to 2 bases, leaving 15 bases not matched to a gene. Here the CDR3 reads CASSRGQSAQIQETQYF. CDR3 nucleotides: TGTGCCAGCAGTCGGGGACAGTCCGCGCAGATTCAAGAGACCCAGTACTTC.

The CDR3 spells CASSLVGRGMDTQYF. As DNA, the CDR3 is TGTGCCAGCAGCTTAGTGGGAAGGGGAATGGATACGCAGTATTTT. The chain links TRBV11-2 to TRBJ2-3; tentatively, D is TRBD1 (5 bases). The V gene lost 1 base and the J gene lost 6 bases, with 14 bases spanning the gap. This CDR3 is built from 15 residues. The germline CDR1 and CDR2 sequences are SGHAT and FQNNGV.

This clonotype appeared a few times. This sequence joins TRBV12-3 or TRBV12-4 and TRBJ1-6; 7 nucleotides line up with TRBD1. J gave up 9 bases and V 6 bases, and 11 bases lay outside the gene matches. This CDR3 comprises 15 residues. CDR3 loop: CASSPGQALRSPLHF. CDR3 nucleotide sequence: TGTGCCAGCAGCCCCGGACAGGCTCTCCGTTCACCCCTCCACTTT.

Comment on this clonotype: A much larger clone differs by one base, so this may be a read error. The CDR3 protein is CASSPGQVSNQPQHF. As DNA, the CDR3 is TGTGCCAGCAGCCCCGGACAGGTTAGCAATCAGCCCCAGCATTTT. The J gene is TRBJ1-5, the V gene TRBV6-1; 7 nucleotides line up with TRBD1. Germline CDR1 and CDR2: MNHNS and SASEGT. This CDR3 comprises 15 residues. V was pared by 6 bases and J by 0 bases, with 5 bases of the junction left unmatched.

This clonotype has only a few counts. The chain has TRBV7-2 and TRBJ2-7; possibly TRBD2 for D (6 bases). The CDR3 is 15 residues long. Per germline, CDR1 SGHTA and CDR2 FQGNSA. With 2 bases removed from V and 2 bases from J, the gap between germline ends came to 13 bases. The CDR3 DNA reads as TGTGCCAGCAGCTTAAGGAGCGGGCCCCCCTACGAGCAGTACTTC. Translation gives CASSLRSGPPYEQYF.

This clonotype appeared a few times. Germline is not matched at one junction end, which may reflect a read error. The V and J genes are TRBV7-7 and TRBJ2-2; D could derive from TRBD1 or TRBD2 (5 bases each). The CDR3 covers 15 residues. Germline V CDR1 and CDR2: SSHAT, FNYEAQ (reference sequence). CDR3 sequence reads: CASSSGGVGTGELFF. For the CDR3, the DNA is TGTGCTAGCAGCTCTGGGGGAGTAGGGACCGGGGAGCTGTTTTTT.

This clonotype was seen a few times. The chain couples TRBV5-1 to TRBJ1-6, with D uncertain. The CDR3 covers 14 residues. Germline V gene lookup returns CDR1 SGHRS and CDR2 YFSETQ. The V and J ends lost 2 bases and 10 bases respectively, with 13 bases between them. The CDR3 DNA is TGCGCCAGCAGCTTCGTCCAGGTGGGCTCACCCCTCCACTTT. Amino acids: CASSFVQVGSPLHF.

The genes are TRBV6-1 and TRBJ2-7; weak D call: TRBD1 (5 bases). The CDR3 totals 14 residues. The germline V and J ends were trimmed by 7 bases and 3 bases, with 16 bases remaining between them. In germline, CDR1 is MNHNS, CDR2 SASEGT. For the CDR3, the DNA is TGTGCCAGCACCTTTAGGGTCAGGGTCTACGAGCAGTACTTC. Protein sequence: CASTFRVRVYEQYF.

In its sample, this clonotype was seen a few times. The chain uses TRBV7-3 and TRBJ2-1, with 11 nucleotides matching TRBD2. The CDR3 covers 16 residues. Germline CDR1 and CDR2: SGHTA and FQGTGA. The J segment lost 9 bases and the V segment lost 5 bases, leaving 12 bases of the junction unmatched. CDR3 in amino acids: CASSSLPGLAGGEQFF. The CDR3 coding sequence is TGTGCCAGCAGCAGTCTCCCTGGGCTAGCGGGAGGTGAGCAGTTCTTC.